Each of the 9 T cell receptor beta chains below was sequenced from the same sample in a study of shared clonotypes between healthy human individuals. The repertoire was sequenced with immunoSEQ multiplex PCR; TCRdb's copy has only in-frame clones and lacks some. This table has fewer than 550,000 clones, over 60% appearing once. Specimen: PBMCs. The receptors derive from a middle-aged woman in good health. Some clones in this sample may be carry-over from other donors' samples.

The V and J genes are TRBV18 and TRBJ2-4; D is possibly TRBD1 or TRBD2 (5 bases each). Germline values: CDR1 KGHSH, CDR2 LQKENI. Trimming took off 6 bases at V and 8 bases at J, with 17 bases between the two ends. The length of the CDR3 is 14 residues. In nucleotides, the CDR3 is TGTGCCAGCTCTATTGGGTTGGGGACGGACATTCAGTACTTC. It yields the protein CASSIGLGTDIQYF.

This clone was picked up a small number of times. The V and J genes are TRBV7-2 and TRBJ2-3; 7 nucleotides align to TRBD2. Germline trimming cut 0 bases from V and 14 bases from J; bases unmatched to any gene: 8. From germline, CDR1 is SGHTA and CDR2 FQGNSA. The CDR3 spans 13 residues. The CDR3 region has the DNA TGTGCCAGCAGCTTAGCGAGGGCGGAGCGGGGGTATTTT. Translated: CASSLARAERGYF.

This clone was counted only a few times. The CDR3 region is CASSREGLLAGAINEQFF. The CDR3 DNA follows: TGTGCCAGCAGCCGAGAGGGCCTACTAGCGGGAGCAATCAATGAGCAGTTCTTC. The chain links TRBV11-2 to TRBJ2-1, with 11 bases matching TRBD2. Losses at the gene ends were 5 bases for V and 6 bases for J; bases not matched to a gene: 15. Germline loops: CDR1 SGHAT, CDR2 FQNNGV. The CDR3 sequence is 18 residues long.

This chain uses TRBV7-9 with TRBJ1-4, with TRBD1 identical over 7 bases. The CDR3 loop spans 16 amino acids. V shed 11 bases and J 6 bases; nucleotides not matched to a gene: 18. Germline V gene lookup returns CDR1 SEHNR and CDR2 FQNEAQ (reference sequence). The CDR3 sequence is CALGKGRGQTHEKLFF. For the CDR3, the DNA is TGTGCCCTCGGGAAGGGCAGGGGACAGACTCATGAAAAACTGTTTTTT.

The rearrangement uses TRBV5-4 and TRBJ2-7; D ambiguous. The germline V and J ends were trimmed by 4 bases and 0 bases, with 11 bases remaining between them. The CDR3 is 14 residues long. Germline assignment: CDR1 SGHNT and CDR2 YYREEE (reference sequence). The CDR3 region is CASSPGVSSYEQYF. CDR3 DNA: TGTGCCAGCAGCCCTGGTGTAAGCTCCTACGAGCAGTACTTC. The full variable domain, with the rest looked up from reference TRBV5-4 and TRBJ2-7, is ETGVTQSPTHLIKTRGQQVTLRCSSQSGHNTVSWYQQALGQGPQFIFQYYREEENGRGNFPPRFSGLQFPNYSSELNVNALELDDSALYLCASSPGVSSYEQYFGPGTRLTVT.

The CDR3 DNA follows: TGTGCCAGCAGGGGACAGGGGGCGGGTGTACGAGCTTTCTTT. Translated: CASRGQGAGVRAFF. This chain connects TRBV28 to TRBJ1-1; 12 bases are shared with TRBD1. J lost 10 bases, V lost 6 bases, and 9 bases had no gene match. Germline CDR1 reads MDHEN; CDR2 reads SYDVKM. The CDR3 extends over 14 amino acids.

The V gene is TRBV5-4, the J gene TRBJ2-7; D is perhaps TRBD2 (5 bases). CDR3 length: 15 residues. Germline V gives CDR1 SGHNT, CDR2 YYREEE (reference sequence). Trimming cost V 4 bases and J 7 bases, with 21 bases left between them. The CDR3 DNA sequence: TGTGCCAGCAGCAATGGTCAGATCCGAACGGGAGAGCAGTACTTC. It translates to CASSNGQIRTGEQYF.

The chain joins TRBV5-4 to TRBJ2-1, with 11 bases that match TRBD2. The ends lost 4 bases at V and 7 bases at J; junction bases unmatched: 10. The CDR3 loop spans 16 amino acids. Germline assignment: CDR1 SGHNT and CDR2 YYREEE (reference sequence). DNA of the CDR3: TGTGCCAGCAGCGGGTTAGCGGGAGGGCCGGTGAATGAGCAGTTCTTC. Translating it yields CASSGLAGGPVNEQFF.

J is TRBJ1-1 and V is TRBV19; D is ambiguous. Germline CDR1 reads LNHDA; CDR2 reads SQIVND (reference sequence). CDR3 length: 14 residues. Trimming pared 5 bases from V and 5 bases from J, leaving 15 bases between. CDR3 sequence: CASSRSDWRTEAFF. The CDR3 DNA sequence: TGTGCCAGTAGTCGTAGCGACTGGAGAACTGAAGCTTTCTTT.